This T cell receptor beta chain was identified during a study of shared clonotypes between healthy human individuals. Whole-study context: Researchers drew samples from two women and a few men aged 18 to 49.

Per the original methods: Junction-only immunoSEQ sequences carried no quality scores, so filtering differed. The protocol was immunoSEQ multiplex PCR, while the TCRdb copy is restricted to in-frame clones and leaves out a portion. Clone size and V and J calls were adopted from that table, with D and trimming inferred from the DNA. The sample lists under 1,900,000 clones; around 98.5% were seen once. The CDR3 extends over 13 amino acids. The V and J ends lost 3 bases and 6 bases respectively, with 12 bases between them. Germline V gene lookup returns CDR1 SGHRS and CDR2 YFSETQ. Only Caucasian adults living in Nashville, Tennessee made up the donor group.

The sample was naive CD4+ T cells sorted from blood. Subset specified: CD45RA+ positively selected. This clonotype was obtained from a man aged 25-45 years in good health. The gene calls are TRBV5-1 and TRBJ1-1; D is undetermined. The DNA for the CDR3 is TGCGCCAGCAGCTATGACAAAGTTGCTGAAGCTTTCTTT. The encoded protein is CASSYDKVAEAFF. Full variable domain (rest looked up from reference TRBV5-1 and TRBJ1-1): KAGVTQTPRYLIKTRGQQVTLSCSPISGHRSVSWYQQTPGQGLQFLFEYFSETQRNKGNFPGRFSGRQFSNSRSEMNVSTLELGDSALYLCASSYDKVAEAFFGQGTRLTVV.